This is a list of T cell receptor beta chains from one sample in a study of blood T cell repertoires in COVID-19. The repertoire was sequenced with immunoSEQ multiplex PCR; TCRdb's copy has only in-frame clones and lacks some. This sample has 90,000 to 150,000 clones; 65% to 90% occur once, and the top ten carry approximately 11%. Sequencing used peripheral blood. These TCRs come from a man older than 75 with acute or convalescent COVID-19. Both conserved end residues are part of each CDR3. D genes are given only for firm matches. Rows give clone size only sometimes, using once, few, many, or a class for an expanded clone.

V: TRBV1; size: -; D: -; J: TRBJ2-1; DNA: TGCACCAGCGGGTGGCGGCGAAGCTCCTACAATGAGCAGTTCTTC; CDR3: CTSGWRRSSYNEQFF
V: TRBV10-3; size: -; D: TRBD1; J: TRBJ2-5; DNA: TGTGCCATCAGTGGTACTTCGGACAGGGGAAGCCAAGAGACCCAGTACTTC; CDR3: CAISGTSDRGSQETQYF
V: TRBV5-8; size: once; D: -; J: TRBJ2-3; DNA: TGTGCCAGCACTATCCCAAGCCCCGGACTTAGCACAGATACGCAGTATTTT; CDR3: CASTIPSPGLSTDTQYF
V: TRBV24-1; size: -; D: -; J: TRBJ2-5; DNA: TGTGCCACCAGTGATTCCCGGACAGCCGGGGAGACCCAGTACTTC; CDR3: CATSDSRTAGETQYF
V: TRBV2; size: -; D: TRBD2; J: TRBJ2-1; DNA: TGTGCCAGCAAAGCGGGACCAGGGGAGCAGTTCTTC; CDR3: CASKAGPGEQFF
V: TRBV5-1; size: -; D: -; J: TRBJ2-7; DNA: TGCGCCAGCAGCTTGGTAACAGCTTCCTACGAGCAGTACTTC; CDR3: CASSLVTASYEQYF
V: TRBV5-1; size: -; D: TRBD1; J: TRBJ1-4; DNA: TGCGCCAGCAGCGTACAAGGGGGCGCGGGTGAAAAACTGTTTTTT; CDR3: CASSVQGGAGEKLFF
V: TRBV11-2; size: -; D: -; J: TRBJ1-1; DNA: TGTGCCAGCAGCCCGGAGGGCCCCGGAACTGAAGCTTTCTTT; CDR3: CASSPEGPGTEAFF
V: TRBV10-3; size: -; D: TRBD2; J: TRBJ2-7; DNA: TGTGCCATCAGTGAAACCCTCGCGGGGGACTACGAGCAGTACTTC; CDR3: CAISETLAGDYEQYF
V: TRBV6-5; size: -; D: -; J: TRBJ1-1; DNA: TGTGCCAGCAGTCGGACAGAGAACACTGAAGCTTTCTTT; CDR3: CASSRTENTEAFF
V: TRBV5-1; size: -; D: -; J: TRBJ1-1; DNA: TGCGCCAGCAGCTTGGCTGGTCGGACTGAAGCTTTCTTT; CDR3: CASSLAGRTEAFF
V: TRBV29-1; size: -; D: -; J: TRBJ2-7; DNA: TGCAGCGTTTCGAGGGGGGGCCCCCGTTCCTACGAGCAGTACTTC; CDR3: CSVSRGGPRSYEQYF
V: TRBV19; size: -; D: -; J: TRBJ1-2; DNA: TGTGCCAGTAGTATTTCCGGGTACAATAACTATGGCTACACCTTC; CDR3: CASSISGYNNYGYTF
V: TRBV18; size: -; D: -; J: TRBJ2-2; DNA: TGTGCCAGCTCACCCGGACAGTTAAGGACCGGGGAGCTGTTTTTT; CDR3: CASSPGQLRTGELFF
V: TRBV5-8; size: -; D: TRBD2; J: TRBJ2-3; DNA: TGTGCCAGCAGCCCGCACCCGGGACTAGCGGGAGTGGGAAACACAGATACGCAGTATTTT; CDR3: CASSPHPGLAGVGNTDTQYF
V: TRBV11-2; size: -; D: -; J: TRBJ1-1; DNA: TGTGCCAGCAGCTCATACAGGGTCACTGAAGCTTTCTTT; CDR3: CASSSYRVTEAFF
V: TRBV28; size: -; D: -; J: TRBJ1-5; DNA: TGTGCCAGCAGCCCATGGACAGTTAGCAATCAGCCCCAGCATTTT; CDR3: CASSPWTVSNQPQHF
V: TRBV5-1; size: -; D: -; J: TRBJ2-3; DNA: TGCGCCAGCAGCCAACAGGGAATTCCTGATACGCAGTATTTT; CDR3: CASSQQGIPDTQYF
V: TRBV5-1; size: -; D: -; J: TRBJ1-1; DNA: TGCGCCAGCAGCTTGGTGGGGGCGCGTGGCACTGAAGCTTTCTTT; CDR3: CASSLVGARGTEAFF
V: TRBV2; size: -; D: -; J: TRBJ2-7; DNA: TGTGCCAGCGGGAGTAGGGGGTCCTACGAGCAGTACTTC; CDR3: CASGSRGSYEQYF
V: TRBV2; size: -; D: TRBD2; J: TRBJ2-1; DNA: TGTGCCAGCAAAGAGACTAGCGGGAGCGCCTACAATGAGCAGTTCTTC; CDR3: CASKETSGSAYNEQFF
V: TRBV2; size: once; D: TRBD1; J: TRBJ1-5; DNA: TGTGCCAGCAGTGGGACAGGGAGGGATCAGCCCCAGCATTTT; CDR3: CASSGTGRDQPQHF
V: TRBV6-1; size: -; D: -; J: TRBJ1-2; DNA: TGTGCCAGCAGTGAAGCGCAACTGGGGGGAGGGGGCTACACCTTC; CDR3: CASSEAQLGGGGYTF
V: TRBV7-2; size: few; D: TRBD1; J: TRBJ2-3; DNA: TGTGCCAGCAGCTTAGGACCGGGACAGGGGCGAACAGATACGCAGTATTTT; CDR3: CASSLGPGQGRTDTQYF
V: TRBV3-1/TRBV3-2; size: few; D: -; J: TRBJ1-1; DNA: TGTGCCAGCAGGCCTAGCGAAATGGGGAACACTGAAGCTTTCTTT; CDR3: CASRPSEMGNTEAFF
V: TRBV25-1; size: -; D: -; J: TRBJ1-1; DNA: TGTGCCAGCATCCGAGGGGGGGCCGCTGAAGCTTTCTTT; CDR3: CASIRGGAAEAFF
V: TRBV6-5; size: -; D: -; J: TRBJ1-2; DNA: TGTGCCAGCAGTACTAACACGGGTGGCTACACCTTC; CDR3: CASSTNTGGYTF
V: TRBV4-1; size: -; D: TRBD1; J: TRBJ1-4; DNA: TGCGCCAGCAGCCAAGATCCCAGGGGGAGTGAAAAACTGTTTTTT; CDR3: CASSQDPRGSEKLFF
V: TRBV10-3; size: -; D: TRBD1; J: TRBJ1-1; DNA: TGTGCCATCAGTGAGTCGACAGGGTCGGGCACTGAAGCTTTCTTT; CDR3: CAISESTGSGTEAFF
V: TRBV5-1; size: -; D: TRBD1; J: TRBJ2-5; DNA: TGCGCCAGCAGCCCGGGGGGACAGGGCGAACTTCAAGAGACCCAGTACTTC; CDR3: CASSPGGQGELQETQYF
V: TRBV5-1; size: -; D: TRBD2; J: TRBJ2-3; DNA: TGCGCCAGCAGCTTGGCTAGCGGGGCAACAGATACGCAGTATTTT; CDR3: CASSLASGATDTQYF
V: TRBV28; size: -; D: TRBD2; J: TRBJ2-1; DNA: TGTGCCAGCAGTTTGCCGGGAGGGAGCTCCTACAATGAGCAGTTCTTC; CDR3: CASSLPGGSSYNEQFF
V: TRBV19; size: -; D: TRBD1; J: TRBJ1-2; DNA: TGTGCCAGTAGCGGACAGGGAAGGGGTTGGGGCTACACCTTC; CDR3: CASSGQGRGWGYTF
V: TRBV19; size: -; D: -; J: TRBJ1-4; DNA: TGTGCCAGTAGGACATATGAAAAACTGTTTTTT; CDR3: CASRTYEKLFF
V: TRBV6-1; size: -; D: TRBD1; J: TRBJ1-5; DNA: TGTGCCAGCAGTGACGGGACAGAGAGCAATCAGCCCCAGCATTTT; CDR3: CASSDGTESNQPQHF
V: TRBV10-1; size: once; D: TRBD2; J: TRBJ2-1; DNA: TGCGCCAGCAGCGCGGCACGCGGGGGGGGACACAATGAGCAGTTCTTC; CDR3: CASSAARGGGHNEQFF
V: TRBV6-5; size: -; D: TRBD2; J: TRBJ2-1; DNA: TGTGCCGCCGGACTAGCGGAATACAATGAGCAGTTCTTC; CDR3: CAAGLAEYNEQFF
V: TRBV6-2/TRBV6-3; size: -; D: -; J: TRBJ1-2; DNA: TGTGCCAGCAGTTCCCCTCACCGGGGGGCGCGTGGCTACACCTTC; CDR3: CASSSPHRGARGYTF
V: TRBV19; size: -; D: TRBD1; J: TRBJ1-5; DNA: TGTGCCAGTAGTCCGACGGATGGACAGGGGTTCAGGCAGCCCCAGCATTTT; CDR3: CASSPTDGQGFRQPQHF
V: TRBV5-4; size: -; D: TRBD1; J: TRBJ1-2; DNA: TGTGCCAGCAGCTTGCGAGCGCGGACAGGGGATAGGTATGGCTACACCTTC; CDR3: CASSLRARTGDRYGYTF
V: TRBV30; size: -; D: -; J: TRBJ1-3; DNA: TGTGCCTGGAGTGTTGACAGGACCTCTGGAAACACCATATATTTT; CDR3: CAWSVDRTSGNTIYF
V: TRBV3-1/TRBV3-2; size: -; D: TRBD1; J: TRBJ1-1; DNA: TGTGCCAGCAGCCAAGACATACAGGGGGCGGCTTTCTTT; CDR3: CASSQDIQGAAFF
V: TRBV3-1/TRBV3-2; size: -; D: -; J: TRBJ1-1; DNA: TGTGCCAGCAGGATTACCAGGGGTGGCACTGAAGCTTTCTTT; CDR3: CASRITRGGTEAFF
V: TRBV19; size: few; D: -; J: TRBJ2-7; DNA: TGTGCCAGTGTGGGGGGATTCGGCTACGAGCAGTACTTC; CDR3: CASVGGFGYEQYF
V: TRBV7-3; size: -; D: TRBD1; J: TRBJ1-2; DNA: TGTGCCAGCAGCTCACCCGACAGGGGCATCTATGGCTACACCTTC; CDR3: CASSSPDRGIYGYTF
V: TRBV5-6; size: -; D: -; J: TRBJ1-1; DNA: TGTGCCAGCAGCTTGTTAGATGATTTGTCTGAAGCTTTCTTT; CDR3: CASSLLDDLSEAFF
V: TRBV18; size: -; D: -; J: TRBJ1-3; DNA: TGTGCCAGCTCACCAATAGTTGGATTGAGGAACACCATATATTTT; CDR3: CASSPIVGLRNTIYF
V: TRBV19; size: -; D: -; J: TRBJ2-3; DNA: TGTGCCAGTAGTAAAGCCCTCCGGGACATAGGAACAGATACGCAGTATTTT; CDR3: CASSKALRDIGTDTQYF
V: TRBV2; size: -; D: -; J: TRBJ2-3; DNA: TGTGCCAGCAGTGAAGACACCTTTCCAGATACGCAGTATTTT; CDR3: CASSEDTFPDTQYF
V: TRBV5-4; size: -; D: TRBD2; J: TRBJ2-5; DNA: TGTGCCAGCAGCTTGAGGAGCGGGGGGATCGAAGAGACCCAGTACTTC; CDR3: CASSLRSGGIEETQYF
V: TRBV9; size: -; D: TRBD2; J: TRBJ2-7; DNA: TGTGCCAGCAGCGTAGTCGGGACTAGCCGCGAGCAGTACTTC; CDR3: CASSVVGTSREQYF
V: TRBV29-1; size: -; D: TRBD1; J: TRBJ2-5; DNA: TGCAGCGCAAAAGACAGGGGGCGACATGAGACCCAGTACTTC; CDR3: CSAKDRGRHETQYF
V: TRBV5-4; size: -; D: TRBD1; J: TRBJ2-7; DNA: TGTGCCAGCAGCCCAAGTTCGACAGGGGGCTACGAGCAGTACTTC; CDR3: CASSPSSTGGYEQYF
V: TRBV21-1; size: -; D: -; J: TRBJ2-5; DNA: TGTGCCAGCAGCGAACGAGCGGGAGAGCCCCCAGAGACCCAGTACTTC; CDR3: CASSERAGEPPETQYF